This T cell receptor beta chain emerged from a study of blood T cells in healthy people across ages. Overall study findings and caveats: Age advanced and TCR beta diversity per million T cells fell, roughly linearly.

Sample-barcoded 5' priming and a J-beta primer mix drove a second PCR of about 6 to 11 cycles. TCRdb called the 5' RACE reads again in MiXCR, with one record for every CDR3 protein. In the table there are 650,000 to 700,000 distinct CDR3 sequences, under 65% of which are singletons. Every sample yielded at least 6.5 million isolated PBMCs. Total RNA extraction produced at least 5.5 micrograms (per sample) for the study. The CDR3 consists of 12 residues. Germline CDR1 is MGHRA and CDR2 is YSYEKL. Trimming took 5 bases from V and 9 from J, leaving 13 bases between them. On this clonotype itself: Its target is not known.

The chain carries TRBV4-1 and TRBJ1-2; no reliable D call. Sequencing was done on a sample of blood. The TCR comes from a woman older than 75 in good health. The CDR3 spells CASSSAGGSYTF. In DNA, the CDR3 is TGCGCCAGCAGCTCTGCCGGCGGTAGCTACACCTTC.